The 27 T cell receptor beta chains given below trace back to one sample, sequenced in a study of CD8+CD57+ T cells in acquired aplastic anemia. Profiling of TCR beta VDJ combinations and CDR3 sequences used genomic DNA as template. TCRdb processed the reads anew with MiXCR; each CDR3 protein has one entry. Of about 150,000 distinct CDR3 sequences listed, roughly 48% are singletons. Whoever was chosen for sequencing had shown CD8+CD57+ cell expansion by flow cytometry. The sample taken for sequencing was sorted CD4+, CD8+, or CD8+CD57+ T cells (not recorded which) from PBMCs. These receptors were obtained from a human donor with aplastic anemia.

The chain joins TRBV12-3 or TRBV12-4 to TRBJ1-1; TRBD1 is a possible D gene (6 bases). This CDR3 contains 17 residues. V gave up 2 bases and J gave up 0 bases, with 16 bases separating them. The CDR3 bases are TGTGCCAGCAGTTTACCTCCGGGACAAACGTTGAACACTGAAGCTTTCTTT. It encodes CASSLPPGQTLNTEAFF.

This clonotype was observed at least ten times. V and J are TRBV7-3 and TRBJ2-7; D is unclear. Trimming left V 5 bases short and J 6 bases short, with 17 bases between. The length of the CDR3 is 14 residues. CDR1 is SGHTA and CDR2 is FQGTGA in the germline V gene. The CDR3 bases are TGTGCCAGCAGCCCAGGTGGTTCGACCCTCGAGCAGTACTTC. Its protein product is CASSPGGSTLEQYF.

This chain links TRBV7-6 with TRBJ2-7; a weak D match, TRBD1 (5 bases). V lost 8 bases and J lost 0, with 11 bases in between. Germline V gene lookup returns CDR1 SGHVS and CDR2 FNYEAQ. The CDR3 is 13 residues long. The CDR3 sequence: CASSRESSYEQYF. The CDR3 region has the DNA TGTGCCAGCTCCAGGGAATCCTCCTACGAGCAGTACTTC. The variable domain in full, completed from reference TRBV7-6 and TRBJ2-7, reads GAGVSQSPRYKVTKRGQDVALRCDPISGHVSLYWYRQALGQGPEFLTYFNYEAQQDKSGLPNDRFSAERPEGSISTLTIQRTEQRDSAMYRCASSRESSYEQYFGPGTRLTVT.

To note about this clonotype: The conserved closing phenylalanine or tryptophan is absent in this CDR3, likely reflecting a read error. Because the CDR3's place on the DNA is in doubt, the DNA is left out and the CDR3 is given as listed by TCRdb. The CDR3 is CASSLSSEDYGYAS. This chain joins TRBV7-2 and TRBJ1-2. Germline V gene lookup returns CDR1 SGHTA and CDR2 FQGNSA. The CDR3 has 14 amino acids, counting both end residues.

This clonotype was picked up a small number of times. Germline is not matched at one junction end, which may reflect a read error. The genes are TRBV19 and TRBJ1-4; the D is unclear. This CDR3 is 16 amino acids long. The germline V gene encodes CDR1 LNHDA and CDR2 SQIVND (reference sequence). The CDR3 DNA is TGTGCCAGTAGTATAGATCCACCGAACCCTAATGGAAAACTGTTTTTT. This gives the protein CASSIDPPNPNGKLFF.

With respect to this clonotype: Sequence at one end of the junction differs from germline and may be a read error. CDR3: CVTSSLAGGGTEAFF. As DNA, the CDR3 is TGTGTCACCAGCAGCTTGGCGGGGGGAGGCACTGAAGCTTTCTTT. The chain employs TRBV15 and TRBJ1-1, with D possibly being TRBD1 (5 bases). This CDR3 region has 15 residues. The V gene's germline CDR1 is LNHNV and CDR2 YYDKDF (reference sequence).

This clonotype has a count of ten or more. This chain connects TRBV5-1 to TRBJ2-7; 10 bases map to TRBD2. Germline V CDR1 and CDR2: SGHRS, YFSETQ. The CDR3 length is 14 residues. The ends lost 4 bases at V and 3 bases at J; junction bases unmatched: 4. The CDR3 spells CASSRGLADYEQYF. CDR3 bases: TGCGCCAGCAGCCGAGGACTAGCGGACTACGAGCAGTACTTC.

This clonotype was observed at least ten times. The rearrangement links TRBV7-3 to TRBJ1-1; TRBD1 matches 9 bases. The CDR3 is 13 residues long. Germline CDR1 reads SGHTA; CDR2 reads FQGTGA. The J segment lost 5 bases and the V segment lost 5 bases, leaving 3 bases of the junction unmatched. Here the CDR3 reads CASSIGTGTEAFF. The CDR3 DNA reads as TGTGCCAGCAGCATCGGGACAGGGACTGAAGCTTTCTTT.

This clonotype was found many times. The rearrangement links TRBV2 to TRBJ2-7; D is perhaps TRBD1 (6 bases). The CDR3 totals 11 residues. V was pared by 6 bases and J by 6 bases, with 9 bases between. CDR1 and CDR2 from the germline V gene are SNHLY and FYNNEI. The CDR3, as DNA: TGTGCCAGCAGCAACAGGGCCGAGCAGTACTTC. It translates to CASSNRAEQYF. Using reference TRBV2 and TRBJ2-7 for the parts outside the CDR3, the full variable domain is EPEVTQTPSHQVTQMGQEVILRCVPISNHLYFYWYRQILGQKVEFLVSFYNNEISEKSEIFDDQFSVERPDGSNFTLKIRSTKLEDSAMYFCASSNRAEQYFGPGTRLTVT.

This clonotype has a count of ten or more. The chain employs TRBV6-1 and TRBJ2-6; D not certain. CDR1 is MNHNS and CDR2 is SASEGT in the germline V gene. The CDR3 sequence is 15 residues long. Trimming took off 4 bases at V and 0 bases at J, with 7 bases between the two ends. CDR3 DNA: TGTGCCAGCAGTGCCACATACTCTGGGGCCAACGTCCTGACTTTC. Its translation is CASSATYSGANVLTF.

This clonotype has ten or more counts. The CDR3 here is CASSGRTSGRWVTDTQYF. Written as DNA, the CDR3 is TGTGCCAGCAGTGGCCGGACTAGCGGGAGGTGGGTCACAGATACGCAGTATTTT. The chain carries TRBV2 and TRBJ2-3; the match to TRBD2 covers 14 bases. CDR3 length: 18 amino acids. V trimming: 4 bases; J trimming: 2 bases; junction bases outside the gene matches: 8. In germline, CDR1 is SNHLY, CDR2 FYNNEI.

The chain employs TRBV24-1 and TRBJ1-1; TRBD1 aligns across 7 bases. The germline gives CDR1 KGHDR, CDR2 SFDVKD. With V trimmed by 4 bases and J by 1 base, 5 bases remained unmatched. This CDR3 contains 15 residues. CDR3 residues: CATSDPTGSNTEAFF. The CDR3 DNA sequence: TGTGCCACCAGTGACCCGACAGGGTCGAACACTGAAGCTTTCTTT.

This chain connects TRBV29-1 to TRBJ2-1; possible D gene TRBD2, 5 bases. Deletions cut 4 bases from V and 10 bases from J, with 11 bases between. CDR3 length equals 11 residues. From germline, CDR1 is SQVTM and CDR2 ANQGSEA. In DNA, the CDR3 is TGCAGCGTTGTGAGGGCTCGCGAGCAGTTCTTC. It yields the protein CSVVRAREQFF.

This clonotype was picked up many times. CDR3 protein: CSAGVAFGEQYF. For the CDR3, the DNA is TGCAGTGCTGGGGTAGCATTTGGGGAGCAGTACTTC. The V and J genes are TRBV20-1 and TRBJ2-7; D uncertain. Trimming removed 5 bases at V and 7 bases at J, with 15 bases between. Looked up from germline, CDR1 is DFQATT and CDR2 is SNEGSKA (reference sequence). The CDR3 consists of 12 residues.

This chain links TRBV9 with TRBJ1-1, with 12 bases that match TRBD1. The CDR3 runs 18 residues. Germline lookup yields CDR1 SGDLS and CDR2 YYNGEE. V shed 3 bases and J 1 base; nucleotides not matched to a gene: 10. The chain's CDR3 is CASSGGRGTGGPNTEAFF. The CDR3 DNA reads as TGTGCCAGCAGCGGGGGCCGGGGGACAGGGGGCCCGAACACTGAAGCTTTCTTT.

Note on this clonotype: Relative to the germline gene, one junction end is altered; a read error may explain this. The V call is TRBV19, the J call TRBJ2-2; a weak D match, TRBD2 (5 bases). CDR3 length: 12 amino acids. The germline V gene encodes CDR1 LNHDA and CDR2 SQIVND (reference sequence). CDR3 sequence (DNA): TGTGCCAGTAGTGAGGGAACCGGGGAGCTGGTTTTT. It specifies CASSEGTGELVF.

The chain carries TRBV19 and TRBJ2-2; no clear D. The CDR3 loop spans 12 amino acids. V lost 3 bases to trimming and J lost 6 bases, with 5 bases between them. Per germline, CDR1 LNHDA and CDR2 SQIVND (reference sequence). The CDR3 reads CASSISSGELFF. For the CDR3, the DNA is TGTGCCAGTAGTATTAGTTCCGGGGAGCTGTTTTTT.

This clonotype occurred a few times. The CDR3 here is CASSGPGTGLQPQHF. The CDR3, as DNA: TGTGCCAGCAGCGGGCCCGGGACAGGGCTTCAGCCCCAGCATTTT. The chain combines TRBV5-6 with TRBJ1-5; 9 nucleotides line up with TRBD1. CDR1 is SGHDT, CDR2 YYEEEE, per germline. This CDR3 is built from 15 residues. The ends lost 4 bases at V and 6 bases at J; junction bases unmatched: 8.

The chain has TRBV30 and TRBJ2-2; 10 bases fit TRBD2. Trimming cost V 8 bases and J 0 bases; bases outside gene matches: 9. CDR1 and CDR2 (germline): GTSNPN, SVGIG (reference sequence). The CDR3 is 16 residues long. DNA of the CDR3: TGTGCCAGAACTATAGCGGGAGGACCGAACACCGGGGAGCTGTTTTTT. Translation: CARTIAGGPNTGELFF.

In its sample, this clonotype was seen many times. The V gene is TRBV6-5, the J gene TRBJ2-7; TRBD2 matches 10 bases. This CDR3 contains 14 residues. Per germline, CDR1 MNHEY and CDR2 SVGAGI. The V and J ends lost 6 bases and 3 bases, in that order; junction bases with no gene match: 5. The CDR3 bases are TGTGCCAGCAGCTACCGACTAGCGGGCTACGAGCAGTACTTC. It encodes CASSYRLAGYEQYF.

The genes are TRBV6-1 and TRBJ1-5; D may be TRBD1 (6 bases). V lost 7 bases and J lost 0, with 10 bases in between. Germline CDR1 is MNHNS and CDR2 is SASEGT. The CDR3 spans 14 residues. This chain's CDR3 is CASNARGSNQPQHF. CDR3 coding DNA: TGTGCCAGCAACGCCAGGGGTAGCAATCAGCCCCAGCATTTT.

At least ten counts were recorded for this clonotype. The chain is built from TRBV7-3 and TRBJ2-3, with D possibly matching TRBD2 (7 bases). The V gene's germline CDR1 is SGHTA and CDR2 FQGTGA. Trimming removed 8 bases at V and 2 bases at J, with 11 bases between. CDR3 length: 13 residues. The CDR3 bases are TGTGCCAGCGGGGGGGGCACCACAGATACGCAGTATTTT. Protein: CASGGGTTDTQYF.

This clonotype was detected ten times or more. This chain links TRBV6-5 with TRBJ2-5; 8 bases are shared with TRBD1. Per germline, CDR1 MNHEY and CDR2 SVGAGI. The trim removed 2 bases at V and 1 base at J, leaving 3 bases unmatched. This CDR3 spans 15 amino acids. CDR3 protein: CASSYRTGPQETQYF. The CDR3, as DNA: TGTGCCAGCAGTTACAGGACAGGGCCCCAAGAGACCCAGTACTTC.

This clonotype was counted at least ten times. The chain employs TRBV11-2 and TRBJ2-7; D might be TRBD1 (6 bases). Between the trimmed V and J ends, which lost 5 bases and 5 bases, there was a span of 16 bases. The CDR3 length is 14 residues. CDR1 is SGHAT, CDR2 FQNNGV, per germline. The CDR3 region has the DNA TGTGCCAGCAGCCTTACAGGGAAGGCGAACGAGCAGTACTTC. This gives the protein CASSLTGKANEQYF.

This clonotype appeared many times. V and J are TRBV7-2 and TRBJ1-5; D gene ambiguous. The CDR3 totals 15 residues. Trimming took 4 bases from V and 0 from J, leaving 10 bases between them. The germline V gene encodes CDR1 SGHTA and CDR2 FQGNSA. The CDR3 coding sequence is TGTGCCAGCAGCTCGGACCGCTATAGCAATCAGCCCCAGCATTTT. This translates into CASSSDRYSNQPQHF.

V usage is TRBV20-1 and J usage is TRBJ1-1; D is unresolved. The germline CDR1 and CDR2 sequences are DFQATT and SNEGSKA (reference sequence). The CDR3 contains 10 residues. V gave up 0 bases and J gave up 7 bases, with 3 bases separating them. CDR3 protein: CSAREGEAFF. The CDR3 nucleotides read TGCAGTGCTAGAGAGGGTGAAGCTTTCTTT.

This clonotype has ten or more counts. The chain employs TRBV4-1 and TRBJ2-3; 12 bases align to TRBD2. After removal of 1 base from V and 4 bases from J, the junction contained 3 bases not matched to a gene. The CDR3 length is 16 residues. Germline lookup yields CDR1 MGHRA and CDR2 YSYEKL. In DNA form, the CDR3 reads TGCGCCAGCAGCCAAGCTAGCGGGAGGGCCGCAGATACGCAGTATTTT. Its translation is CASSQASGRAADTQYF.